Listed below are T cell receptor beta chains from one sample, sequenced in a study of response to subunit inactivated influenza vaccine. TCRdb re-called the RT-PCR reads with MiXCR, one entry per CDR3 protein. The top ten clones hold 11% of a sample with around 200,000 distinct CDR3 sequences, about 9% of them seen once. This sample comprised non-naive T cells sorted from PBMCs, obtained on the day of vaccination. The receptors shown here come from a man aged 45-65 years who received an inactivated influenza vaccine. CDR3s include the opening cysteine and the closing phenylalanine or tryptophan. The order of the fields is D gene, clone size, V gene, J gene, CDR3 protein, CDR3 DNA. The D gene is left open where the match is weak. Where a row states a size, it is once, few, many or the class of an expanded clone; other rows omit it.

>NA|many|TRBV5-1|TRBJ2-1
CASSLERGSSYNEQFF
TGCGCCAGCAGCTTGGAACGGGGGAGCTCCTACAATGAGCAGTTCTTC
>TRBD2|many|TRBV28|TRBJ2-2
CASIKGRVISPGELFF
TGTGCCAGCATCAAGGGGAGGGTGATTAGTCCCGGGGAGCTGTTTTTT
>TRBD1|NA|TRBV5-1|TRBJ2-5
CASRAGGAKETQYF
TGCGCCAGCCGGGCAGGGGGCGCGAAAGAGACCCAGTACTTC
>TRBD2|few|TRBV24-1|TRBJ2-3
CATSDPGTNHPDTQYF
TGTGCCACCAGTGACCCCGGGACTAATCACCCAGATACGCAGTATTTT
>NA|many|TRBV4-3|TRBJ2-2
CASSQDPGTVNTGELFF
TGCGCCAGCAGCCAAGATCCGGGGACCGTAAACACCGGGGAGCTGTTTTTT
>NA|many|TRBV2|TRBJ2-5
CASSEPFRGVETQYF
TGTGCCAGCAGTGAACCTTTTAGGGGCGTCGAGACCCAGTACTTC
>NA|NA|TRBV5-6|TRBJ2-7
CASSLTGIGYEQYF
TGTGCCAGCAGCTTGACAGGGATCGGATACGAGCAGTACTTC
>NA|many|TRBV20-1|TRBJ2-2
CSARDHHAGELFF
TGCAGTGCTAGAGACCACCACGCCGGGGAGCTGTTTTTT
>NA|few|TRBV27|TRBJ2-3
CASSWGSYTDTQYF
TGTGCCAGCAGTTGGGGGTCTTACACGGATACGCAGTATTTT
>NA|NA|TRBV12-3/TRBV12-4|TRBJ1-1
CASSLRGVAFF
TGTGCCAGCAGTCTACGAGGGGTGGCTTTCTTT
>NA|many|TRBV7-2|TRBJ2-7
CASSFFTRPYEQYF
TGTGCCAGCAGCTTTTTTACTAGGCCATACGAGCAGTACTTC
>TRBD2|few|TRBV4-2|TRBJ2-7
CASSQGRRTSGSHEQYF
TGTGCCAGCAGCCAAGGCCGGCGGACTAGCGGGAGCCACGAGCAGTACTTC
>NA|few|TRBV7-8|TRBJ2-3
CASSLAYRTQYF
TGTGCCAGCAGCTTAGCGTACCGCACGCAGTATTTT
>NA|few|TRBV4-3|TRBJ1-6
CASSHPGTGNSPLHF
TGCGCCAGCAGCCACCCCGGGACTGGGAATTCACCCCTCCACTTT
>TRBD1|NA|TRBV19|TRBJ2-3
CASSTALGRQGWTDTQYF
TGTGCCAGTAGTACCGCTTTGGGCAGACAGGGGTGGACAGATACGCAGTATTTT
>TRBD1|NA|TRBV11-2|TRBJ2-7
CASSFGTGGFEQYF
TGTGCCAGCAGCTTCGGGACAGGGGGTTTCGAGCAGTACTTC
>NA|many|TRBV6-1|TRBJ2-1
CASAKGVYSSYNEQFF
TGTGCCAGCGCGAAGGGGGTTTATAGCTCCTACAATGAGCAGTTCTTC
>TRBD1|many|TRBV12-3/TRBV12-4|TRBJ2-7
CASSRAGQGKNEQYF
TGTGCCAGCAGTCGTGCAGGACAGGGAAAGAATGAGCAGTACTTC
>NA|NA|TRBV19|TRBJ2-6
CASSIWGLTSGANVLTF
TGTGCCAGTAGTATTTGGGGGCTAACCTCTGGGGCCAACGTCCTGACTTTC
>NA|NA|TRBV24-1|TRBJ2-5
CATSDPGATVGQETQYF
TGTGCCACCAGTGACCCCGGTGCGACCGTGGGTCAAGAGACCCAGTACTTC
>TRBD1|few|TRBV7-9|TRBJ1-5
CASSPGTGGGWQPQHF
TGTGCCAGCAGCCCGGGGACAGGGGGCGGTTGGCAGCCCCAGCATTTT
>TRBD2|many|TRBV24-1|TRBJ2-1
CATSSSGSSYNEQFF
TGTGCCACCAGTTCCAGCGGGAGCTCCTACAATGAGCAGTTCTTC
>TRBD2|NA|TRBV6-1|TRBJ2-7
CASKGSGRSFSYEQYF
TGTGCCAGCAAAGGTAGCGGGAGATCCTTCTCCTACGAGCAGTACTTC
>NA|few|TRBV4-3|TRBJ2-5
CASSQVQENQETQYF
TGCGCCAGCAGCCAGGTACAGGAGAACCAAGAGACCCAGTACTTC
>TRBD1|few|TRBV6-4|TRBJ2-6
CASRGQGFFLLSGNSGANVLTF
TGTGCCAGCAGGGGACAGGGTTTTTTTCTTTTGTCTGGAAACTCTGGGGCCAACGTCCTGACTTTC
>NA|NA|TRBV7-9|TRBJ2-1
CASAGGEGYNEQFF
TGTGCCAGCGCGGGCGGTGAGGGTTACAATGAGCAGTTCTTC
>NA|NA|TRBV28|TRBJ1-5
CASSLPRRGAQHF
TGTGCCAGCAGTCTACCCCGGAGGGGGGCCCAGCATTTT
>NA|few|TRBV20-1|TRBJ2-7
CSATDLSRVTYEQYF
TGCAGTGCCACGGACCTATCGAGGGTAACCTACGAGCAGTACTTC
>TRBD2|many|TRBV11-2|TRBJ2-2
CASSLVAGANTGELFF
TGTGCCAGCAGCTTAGTCGCGGGGGCGAACACCGGGGAGCTGTTTTTT
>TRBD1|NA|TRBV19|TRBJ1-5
CASSMPGTGGQPQHF
TGTGCCAGTAGTATGCCCGGGACAGGGGGTCAGCCCCAGCATTTT
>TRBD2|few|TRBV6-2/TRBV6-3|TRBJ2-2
CASSYRRGASGELFF
TGTGCCAGCAGTTATCGGCGGGGGGCGTCCGGGGAGCTGTTTTTT
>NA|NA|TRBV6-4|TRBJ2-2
CASKANTLGTGELFF
TGTGCCAGCAAAGCGAACACTCTGGGAACCGGGGAGCTGTTTTTT
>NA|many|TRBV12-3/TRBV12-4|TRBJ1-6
CASRIYTGHSSYNSPLHF
TGTGCCAGCAGAATATACACAGGGCACAGCTCCTATAATTCACCCCTCCACTTT
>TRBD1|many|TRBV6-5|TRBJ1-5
CASSSQQGPGQPQHF
TGTGCCAGCAGTTCCCAACAGGGGCCAGGTCAGCCCCAGCATTTT
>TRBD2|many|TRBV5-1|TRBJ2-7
CASSFDLAGVYEQYF
TGCGCCAGCAGCTTCGACCTAGCGGGGGTCTACGAGCAGTACTTC
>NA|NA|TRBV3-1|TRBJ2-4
CASSQGKYIQYF
TGTGCCAGCAGCCAAGGAAAATACATTCAGTACTTC
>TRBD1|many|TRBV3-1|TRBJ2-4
CASSQWGEGTGFNIQYF
TGTGCCAGCAGCCAATGGGGAGAAGGGACAGGGTTTAACATTCAGTACTTC
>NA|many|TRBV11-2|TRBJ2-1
CASSSPRMAPYEQFF
TGTGCCAGCAGCTCCCCCCGGATGGCGCCCTATGAGCAGTTCTTC
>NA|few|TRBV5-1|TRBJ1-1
CASSGRSGTPTGAFF
TGCGCCAGCAGCGGTAGGTCCGGGACACCAACGGGAGCTTTCTTT
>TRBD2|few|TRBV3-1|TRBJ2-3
CASSHPLRGGGADTQYF
TGTGCCAGCAGCCACCCGTTGCGGGGGGGTGGGGCAGATACGCAGTATTTT
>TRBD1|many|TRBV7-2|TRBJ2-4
CASSLGQTKNIQYF
TGTGCCAGCAGCTTGGGACAGACCAAAAACATTCAGTACTTC
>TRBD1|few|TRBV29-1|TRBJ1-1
CSGRPGTGEAFF
TGCAGCGGCCGTCCCGGGACAGGGGAAGCTTTCTTT
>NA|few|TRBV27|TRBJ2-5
CASSFDGVGTQYF
TGTGCCAGCAGTTTTGACGGGGTGGGGACCCAGTACTTC
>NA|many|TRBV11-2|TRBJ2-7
CASSPAYEQYF
TGTGCCAGCAGCCCAGCCTACGAGCAGTACTTC
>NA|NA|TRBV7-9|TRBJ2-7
CASSLTQGGYEQYF
TGTGCCAGCAGCTTAACCCAAGGCGGATACGAGCAGTACTTC
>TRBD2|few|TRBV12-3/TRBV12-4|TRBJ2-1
CASFLAGVDNEQFF
TGTGCCAGCTTCTTGGCGGGAGTCGACAATGAGCAGTTCTTC
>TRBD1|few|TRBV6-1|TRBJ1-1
CASTLTGRGNTEAFF
TGTGCCAGCACCCTGACAGGGCGAGGGAACACTGAAGCTTTCTTT
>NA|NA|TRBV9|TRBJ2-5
CASSVGLRETQYF
TGTGCCAGCAGCGTGGGACTTCGAGAGACCCAGTACTTC
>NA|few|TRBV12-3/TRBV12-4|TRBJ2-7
CASSFGQPTDSYEQYF
TGTGCCAGCAGTTTTGGCCAACCGACAGACTCCTACGAGCAGTACTTC
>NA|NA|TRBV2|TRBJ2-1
CASSEKWLGAGHNEQFF
TGTGCCAGCAGTGAAAAGTGGCTGGGGGCGGGCCACAATGAGCAGTTCTTC
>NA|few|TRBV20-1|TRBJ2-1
CSAQQTYNEQFF
TGCAGTGCCCAACAAACCTACAATGAGCAGTTCTTC
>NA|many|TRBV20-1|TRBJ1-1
CSARTTRVNTEAFF
TGCAGTGCTAGAACGACCCGGGTGAACACTGAAGCTTTCTTT
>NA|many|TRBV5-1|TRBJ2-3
CASSLAVEGTQYF
TGCGCCAGCAGCTTGGCCGTGGAGGGTACGCAGTATTTT
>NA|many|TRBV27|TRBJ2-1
CASRAYRGGAYNEQFF
TGTGCCAGCCGGGCGTATCGAGGGGGAGCCTACAATGAGCAGTTCTTC